In this sample, the clone carrying this T cell receptor beta chain turned up once. Its antigen remains unidentified. The data originate from a study of OX40 agonist ivuxolimab in advanced cancers. Broader study findings: Near-lowest levels of clonal expansion characterized partial responders at 0.1-3.0 mg/kg.

Sequencing used immunoSEQ multiplex PCR; TCRdb keeps in-frame clones, though not all of them. The sample lists about 67,000 clones; approximately 90% were seen once. This TCR came from an adult with an advanced solid tumor such as melanoma, head and neck, liver or kidney cancer. The sequenced sample was CD4+ or CD8+ T cells sorted from blood, obtained in a trial of the OX40 agonist ivuxolimab.

The CDR3 nucleotides are TGTGCTAGTGCCCGGGGACAGGGAGGTCTGAACACTGAAGCTTTCTTT. Its translation: CASARGQGGLNTEAFF. The rearrangement joins TRBV12-5 to TRBJ1-1; TRBD1 agrees at 9 bases. This CDR3 has 16 residues. J gave up 0 bases and V 7 bases, and 9 bases lay outside the gene matches. CDR1 and CDR2 (germline): LGHNT, FRNRAP.